This T cell receptor (beta chain) was identified during a study of T cell responses to AZD1222 COVID-19 vaccine. Clones were sequenced by immunoSEQ multiplex PCR, and TCRdb holds only the in-frame ones, with some missing. The sample yields about 73,000 clones, about 88% seen once. The CDR3 is made up of 14 amino acids. Trimming took 1 base from V and 6 from J, leaving 12 bases between them. CDR1 is LNHNV, CDR2 YYDKDF, per germline (reference sequence). The source material was peripheral blood, sampled 28 days after the second AZD1222 dose. This chain links TRBV15 with TRBJ1-2; possible D gene TRBD1, 6 bases. This TCR was recovered from an adult who received the AZD1222 COVID-19 vaccine. The chain's CDR3 is CATSRGTGGHGYTF. CDR3 nucleotides: TGTGCCACCAGCAGAGGAACGGGGGGCCATGGCTACACCTTC.